The present TCR beta chain was sequenced within a study of cytomegalovirus exposure and HLA in healthy donors. General study results and limits: The listing of some 170 TCR beta chains classed them as cytomegalovirus-associated. Later analysis showed TCR association rates varying by HLA locus, highest for DRB1 and lowest for HLA-C.

Donors sampled were nominally healthy, though unrecorded immune exposures were likely. Germline values: CDR1 MGHDK, CDR2 SYGVNS. The length of the CDR3 is 14 residues. Trimming took 2 bases from V and 5 from J, leaving 9 bases between them. The PCR ran on 60 Vbeta and 13 Jbeta primers. Data came from immunoSEQ multiplex PCR; TCRdb stores just in-frame clones and leaves some out. This sample has 75,000 to 100,000 clones; 64% occur once, and the top ten carry approximately 3%. A remark on this clone: What it binds is unknown.

The clonotype originates from a man between 60 and 75 years old in good health and CMV-seronegative. The gene calls are TRBV25-1 and TRBJ1-4; TRBD1 is a possible D gene (5 bases). The sample consisted of PBMCs. The CDR3 bases are TGTGCCAGCAGTGAACAGAGACAGAATGAAAAACTGTTTTTT. It codes for CASSEQRQNEKLFF.